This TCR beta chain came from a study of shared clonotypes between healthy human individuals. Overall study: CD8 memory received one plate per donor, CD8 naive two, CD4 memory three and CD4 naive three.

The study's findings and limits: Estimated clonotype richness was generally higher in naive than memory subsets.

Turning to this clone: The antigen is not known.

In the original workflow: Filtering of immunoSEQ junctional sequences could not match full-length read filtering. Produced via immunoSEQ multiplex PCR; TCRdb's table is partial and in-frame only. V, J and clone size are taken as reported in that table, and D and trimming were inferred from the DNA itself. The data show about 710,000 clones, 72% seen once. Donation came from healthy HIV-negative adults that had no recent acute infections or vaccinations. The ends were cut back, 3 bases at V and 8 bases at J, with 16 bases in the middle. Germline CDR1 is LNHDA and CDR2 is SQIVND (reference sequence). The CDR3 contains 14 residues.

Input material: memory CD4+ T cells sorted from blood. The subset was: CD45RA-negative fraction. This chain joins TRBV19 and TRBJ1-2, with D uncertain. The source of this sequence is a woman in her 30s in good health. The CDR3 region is CASSIPLPGGGYTF. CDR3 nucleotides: TGTGCCAGTAGTATCCCTCTCCCCGGTGGAGGCTACACCTTC.